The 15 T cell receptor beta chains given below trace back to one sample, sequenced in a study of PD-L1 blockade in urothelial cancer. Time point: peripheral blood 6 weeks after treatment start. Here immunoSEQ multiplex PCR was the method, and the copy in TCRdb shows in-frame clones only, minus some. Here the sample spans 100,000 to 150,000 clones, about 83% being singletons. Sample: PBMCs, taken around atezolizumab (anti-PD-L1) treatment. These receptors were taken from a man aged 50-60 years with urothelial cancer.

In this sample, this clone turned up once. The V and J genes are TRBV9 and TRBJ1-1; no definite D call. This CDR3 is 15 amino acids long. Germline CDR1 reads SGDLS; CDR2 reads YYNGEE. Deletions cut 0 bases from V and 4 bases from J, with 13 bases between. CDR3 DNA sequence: TGTGCCAGCAGCGTAGTCGGTCTGGGCACCACTGAAGCTTTCTTT. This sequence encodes CASSVVGLGTTEAFF.

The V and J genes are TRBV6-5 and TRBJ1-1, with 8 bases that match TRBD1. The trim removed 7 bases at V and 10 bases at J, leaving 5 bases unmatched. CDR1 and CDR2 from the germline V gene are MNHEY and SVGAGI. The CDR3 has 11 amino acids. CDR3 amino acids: CASISTGGAFF. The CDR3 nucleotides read TGTGCCAGCATTTCTACAGGGGGAGCTTTCTTT.

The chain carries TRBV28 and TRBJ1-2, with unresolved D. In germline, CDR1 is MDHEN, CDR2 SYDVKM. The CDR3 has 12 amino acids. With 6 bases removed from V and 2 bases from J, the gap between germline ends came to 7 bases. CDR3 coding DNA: TGTGCCAGCAGAGAACAGAACTATGGCTACACCTTC. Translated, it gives CASREQNYGYTF.

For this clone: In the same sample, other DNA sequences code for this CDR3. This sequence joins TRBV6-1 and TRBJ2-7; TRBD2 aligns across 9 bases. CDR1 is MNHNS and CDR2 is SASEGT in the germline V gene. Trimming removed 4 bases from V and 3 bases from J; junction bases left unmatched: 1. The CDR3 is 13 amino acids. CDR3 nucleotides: TGTGCCAGCAGTGTTAGCGGGAGCTACGAGCAGTACTTC. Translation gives CASSVSGSYEQYF.

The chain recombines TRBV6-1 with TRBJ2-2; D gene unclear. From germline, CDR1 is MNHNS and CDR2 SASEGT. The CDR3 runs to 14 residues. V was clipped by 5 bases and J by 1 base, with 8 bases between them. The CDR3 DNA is TGTGCCAGCAGTCCCTCAGGGAACACCGGGGAGCTGTTTTTT. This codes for CASSPSGNTGELFF.

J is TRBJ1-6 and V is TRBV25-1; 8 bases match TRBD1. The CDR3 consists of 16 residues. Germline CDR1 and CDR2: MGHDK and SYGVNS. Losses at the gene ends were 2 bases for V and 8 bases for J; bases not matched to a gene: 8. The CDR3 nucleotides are TGTGCCAGCAGTGAAAGACAGGGGCGTATTGATTCACCCCTCCACTTT. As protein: CASSERQGRIDSPLHF.

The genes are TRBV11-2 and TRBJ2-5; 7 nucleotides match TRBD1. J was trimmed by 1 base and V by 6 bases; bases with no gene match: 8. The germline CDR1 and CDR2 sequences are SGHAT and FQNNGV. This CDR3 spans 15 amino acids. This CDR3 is CASRNTGASQETQYF. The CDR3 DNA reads TGTGCCAGCAGGAACACAGGGGCTTCCCAAGAGACCCAGTACTTC.

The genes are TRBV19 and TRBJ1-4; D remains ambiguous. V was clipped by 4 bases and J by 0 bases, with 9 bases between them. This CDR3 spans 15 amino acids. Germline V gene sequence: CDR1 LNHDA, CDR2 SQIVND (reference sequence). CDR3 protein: CASSTPTSTNEKLFF. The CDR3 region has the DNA TGTGCCAGTAGTACGCCGACATCAACTAATGAAAAACTGTTTTTT.

The CDR3 loop is CASSRYYGDSGQNSPLHF. CDR3 nucleotide sequence: TGTGCCAGTAGTAGATATTACGGGGACAGCGGACAAAATTCACCCCTCCACTTT. The chain has TRBV19 and TRBJ1-6; 7 positions agree with TRBD1. V shed 4 bases and J 7 bases; nucleotides not matched to a gene: 16. The CDR3 is 18 amino acids. Germline V CDR1 and CDR2: LNHDA, SQIVND (reference sequence).

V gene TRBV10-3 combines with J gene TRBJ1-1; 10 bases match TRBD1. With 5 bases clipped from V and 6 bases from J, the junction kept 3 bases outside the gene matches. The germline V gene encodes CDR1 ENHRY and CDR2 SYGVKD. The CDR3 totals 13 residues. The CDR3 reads CAISSGQGAEAFF. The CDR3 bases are TGTGCCATCAGTAGCGGACAGGGGGCTGAAGCTTTCTTT.

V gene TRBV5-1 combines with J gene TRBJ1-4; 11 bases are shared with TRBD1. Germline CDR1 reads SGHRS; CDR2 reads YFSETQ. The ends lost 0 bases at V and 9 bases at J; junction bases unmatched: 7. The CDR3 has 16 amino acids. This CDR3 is CASSLATGQGVQKLFF. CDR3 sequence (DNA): TGCGCCAGCAGCTTGGCGACGGGACAGGGGGTTCAAAAACTGTTTTTT.

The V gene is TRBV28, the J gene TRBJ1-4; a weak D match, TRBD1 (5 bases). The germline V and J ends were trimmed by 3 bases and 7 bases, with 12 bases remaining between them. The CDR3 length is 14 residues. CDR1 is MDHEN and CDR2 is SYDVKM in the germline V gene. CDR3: CASSLMGGGEKLFF. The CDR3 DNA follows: TGTGCCAGCAGTTTGATGGGGGGGGGTGAAAAACTGTTTTTT.

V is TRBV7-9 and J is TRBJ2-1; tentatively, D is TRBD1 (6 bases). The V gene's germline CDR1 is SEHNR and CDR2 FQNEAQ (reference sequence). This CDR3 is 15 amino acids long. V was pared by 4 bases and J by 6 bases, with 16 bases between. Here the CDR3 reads CASSSNWGQSNEQFF. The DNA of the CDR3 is TGTGCCAGCAGCTCCAATTGGGGACAAAGCAATGAGCAGTTCTTC.

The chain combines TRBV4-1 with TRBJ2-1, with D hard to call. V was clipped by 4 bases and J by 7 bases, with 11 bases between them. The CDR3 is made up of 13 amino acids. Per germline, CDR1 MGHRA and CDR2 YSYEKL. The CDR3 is CASSRTGQNEQFF. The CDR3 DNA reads TGCGCCAGCAGCCGTACTGGGCAGAATGAGCAGTTCTTC.

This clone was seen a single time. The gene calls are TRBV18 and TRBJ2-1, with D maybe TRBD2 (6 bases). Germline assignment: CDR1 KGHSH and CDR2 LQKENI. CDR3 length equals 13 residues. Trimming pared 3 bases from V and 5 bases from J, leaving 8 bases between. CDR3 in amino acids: CASSPPGDNEQFF. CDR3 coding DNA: TGTGCCAGCTCACCTCCGGGAGACAATGAGCAGTTCTTC.